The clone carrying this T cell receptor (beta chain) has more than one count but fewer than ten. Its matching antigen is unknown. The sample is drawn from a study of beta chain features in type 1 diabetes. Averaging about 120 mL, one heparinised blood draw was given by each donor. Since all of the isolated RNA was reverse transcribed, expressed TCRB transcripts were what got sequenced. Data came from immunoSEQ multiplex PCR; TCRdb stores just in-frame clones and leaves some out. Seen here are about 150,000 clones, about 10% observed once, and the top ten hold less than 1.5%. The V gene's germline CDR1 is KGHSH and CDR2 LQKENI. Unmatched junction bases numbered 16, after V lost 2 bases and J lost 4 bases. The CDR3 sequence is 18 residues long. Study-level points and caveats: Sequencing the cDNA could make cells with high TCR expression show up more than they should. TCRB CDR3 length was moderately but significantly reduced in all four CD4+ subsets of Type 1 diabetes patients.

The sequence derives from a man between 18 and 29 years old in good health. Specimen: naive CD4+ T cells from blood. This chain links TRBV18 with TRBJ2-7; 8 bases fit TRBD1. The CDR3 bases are TGTGCCAGCTCACCATTAGACAGGGGCACCCTCTTGGGTTACGAGCAGTACTTC. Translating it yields CASSPLDRGTLLGYEQYF.